The count of the clone carrying this T cell receptor (beta chain) is one. The antigen remains unidentified. Sequencing relied on a cDNA template that was reverse transcribed from extracted RNA. The repertoire was sequenced with immunoSEQ multiplex PCR; TCRdb's copy has only in-frame clones and lacks some. Of 110,000 to 150,000 clones listed, about 51% are singletons. CDR3 size: 15 residues. Germline V CDR1 and CDR2: SGHRS, YFSETQ. Trimming removed 4 bases from V and 4 bases from J, with 14 bases in between. These data belong to a study of CD8+ T cells in alopecia areata. Overall study context: Tofacitinib therapy took 6 to 18 months; 6 months off drug came after.

Regarding the study as a whole: With patients, TCR sharing proved less clear than in mice, a difference possibly related to HLA.

Source: CD4+ T cells sorted from blood, taken at week 0. The chain uses TRBV5-1 and TRBJ1-4, with D perhaps TRBD1 (5 bases). This receptor was identified in a human donor with alopecia areata. The CDR3 spells CASSVSGLGNEKLFF. The CDR3 coding sequence is TGCGCCAGCAGCGTATCAGGGTTGGGTAATGAAAAACTGTTTTTT. Supplemented by reference TRBV5-1 and TRBJ1-4, the full variable domain reads KAGVTQTPRYLIKTRGQQVTLSCSPISGHRSVSWYQQTPGQGLQFLFEYFSETQRNKGNFPGRFSGRQFSNSRSEMNVSTLELGDSALYLCASSVSGLGNEKLFFGSGTQLSVL.